Reported below is one T cell receptor beta chain. The target antigen is unknown. These data originate in a study of T cells after yellow fever vaccination. MiXCR, run by TCRdb on the 5' RACE reads, gives a single entry per CDR3 protein. The table records 120,000 or so distinct CDR3 sequences, about 8.8% of them present only once. Study-level findings and limits: Relatively few clonotypes were ones that appeared in both CD4 and CD8 compartments.

The length of the CDR3 is 16 residues. The junction had 14 bases not matched to a gene; V was cut back by 6 bases and J by 6 bases. From germline, CDR1 is KGHSH and CDR2 LQKENI. V usage is TRBV18 and J usage is TRBJ2-1; TRBD2 matches 7 bases. The receptor was isolated from a man younger than 35 who received the YFV17D yellow fever vaccine. This sample comprised CD8+ T cells sorted from PBMCs, obtained on the day of the yellow fever booster vaccination. CDR3 residues: CASSLIVLAAFNEQFF. CDR3 DNA sequence: TGTGCCAGCTCGCTTATCGTCCTAGCGGCGTTCAATGAGCAGTTCTTC. Full variable domain (missing parts from reference TRBV18 and TRBJ2-1): NAGVMQNPRHLVRRRGQEARLRCSPMKGHSHVYWYRQLPEEGLKFMVYLQKENIIDESGMPKERFSAEFPKEGPSILRIQQVVRGDSAAYFCASSLIVLAAFNEQFFGPGTRLTVL.